These 27 T cell receptor beta chains came from one sample sequenced in a study of molecular identifiers for immune sequencing clone quantification listed by TCRdb under 2018. The library came from PCR. Sequencing was carried out with an Illumina HiSeq 4000. TCRdb itself trimmed the public reads at Q25 with fastp, ran MiXCR and retained productive beta chains. CDR3 protein duplicates are merged, each entry listing the most common genes and DNA. In this sample the table shows some 650,000 distinct CDR3 sequences, approximately 20% of which occur a single time. Roughly 0.9% of the sample lies in the top ten. The sequencing sample was made of naive CD8+ T cells from blood, with Jurkat cell RNA spiked in. The sample's cell subset or site label, decoded: FACS-sorted CD8+CD4-CCR7+CD45RA+ naive T cells. All receptors come from a human donor in good health. Some libraries in this study had Jurkat cell RNA spiked in.

This clonotype was detected ten times or more. As DNA, the CDR3 is TGTGCCAGCAGCCCGGGGAGGGACGGCGCCTCCTACGAGCAGTACTTC. This translates into CASSPGRDGASYEQYF. The rearrangement joins TRBV21-1 to TRBJ2-7; the table's D gene call, TRBD2, was not cross checked with the DNA. TRBV21-1 represents a pseudogene. The CDR3 sequence is 16 residues long.

For this clonotype: This could be a read error, since a much larger clone is one nucleotide away. The chain carries TRBV28 and TRBJ2-7, with D perhaps matching TRBD2 (5 bases). The CDR3 has 13 residues. Germline loops: CDR1 MDHEN, CDR2 SYDVKM. The CDR3 DNA sequence: TGTACCATTGGCCCCTACGGGGAGTACGAGCAGTACTTC. Translating it yields CTIGPYGEYEQYF.

A word on this clonotype: A read error is possible here, since a much larger clone lies one base away. The rearrangement links TRBV6-5 to TRBJ1-6; 9 nucleotides line up with TRBD1. CDR3 length: 18 amino acids. Unmatched junction bases numbered 12, after V lost 7 bases and J lost 2 bases. Germline V CDR1 and CDR2: MNHEY, SVGAGI. Written as DNA, the CDR3 is TGTGCCAGCAAACGGGACAGGGACGGAAGCCCCTATAATTCACCCCTCCACTTT. It codes for CASKRDRDGSPYNSPLHF.

V usage is TRBV7-9 and J usage is TRBJ1-4; D not resolved. Germline CDR1 and CDR2: SEHNR and FQNEAQ (reference sequence). V was pared by 5 bases and J by 8 bases, with 18 bases between. The CDR3 totals 15 residues. This CDR3 reads CASSGVGPSKEKLFF. The CDR3 nucleotides are TGTGCCAGCAGCGGGGTGGGTCCTTCAAAGGAAAAACTGTTTTTT.

This sequence joins TRBV20-1 and TRBJ2-7; the match to TRBD2 covers 12 bases. Trimming took 3 bases from V and 3 from J; bases not matched to a gene: 3. CDR1 DFQATT and CDR2 SNEGSKA come from the germline V gene (reference sequence). The CDR3 totals 14 residues. The CDR3 loop reads CSASGGLAGYEQYF. In nucleotides, the CDR3 is TGCAGTGCTAGTGGGGGACTAGCGGGCTACGAGCAGTACTTC.

This clonotype appeared a few times. CDR3 nucleotides: TGTGCCAGCAGCTTAAGCACCGCCCGGGAAAAACTGTTTTTT. This sequence encodes CASSLSTAREKLFF. The V call is TRBV11-2, the J call TRBJ1-4; no clear D gene. Germline V gene lookup returns CDR1 SGHAT and CDR2 FQNNGV. CDR3 length: 14 residues. Trimming cost V 2 bases and J 8 bases, with 12 bases left between them.

The table lists this clonotype with many counts. The rearrangement uses TRBV6-5 and TRBJ2-3; D is unresolved. Germline CDR1 MNHEY, CDR2 SVGAGI. The germline V and J ends were trimmed by 0 bases and 3 bases, with 13 bases remaining between them. This CDR3 contains 16 residues. Here the CDR3 DNA reads TGTGCCAGCAGTTACTCGAGCCGCACCTTGACAGATACGCAGTATTTT. The encoded protein is CASSYSSRTLTDTQYF.

On this clonotype itself: Since a much larger clone is just one base distant, this may be a read error. The genes are TRBV6-6 and TRBJ1-1; the match to TRBD1 covers 7 bases. CDR3 length: 14 amino acids. V trimming: 6 bases; J trimming: 10 bases; junction bases outside the gene matches: 14. Germline assignment: CDR1 MNHNY and CDR2 SVGAGI (reference sequence). CDR3 in DNA: TGTGCCAGCAGAGACGGACAGGAGCCCATTTTAGCTTTCTTT. Translation gives CASRDGQEPILAFF.

CDR3 sequence: CASSIKREGETQYF. The CDR3 DNA is TGTGCCAGCAGCATTAAAAGGGAGGGTGAGACCCAGTACTTC. V gene TRBV13 combines with J gene TRBJ2-5; TRBD2 aligns across 7 bases. The CDR3 is 14 residues long. Germline V gives CDR1 PRHDT, CDR2 FYEKMQ (reference sequence). J gave up 5 bases and V 5 bases, and 8 bases lay outside the gene matches.

This clonotype has ten or more counts. The chain recombines TRBV6-2 or TRBV6-3 with TRBJ2-7; the match to TRBD2 covers 7 bases. Looked up from germline, CDR1 is MNHEY and CDR2 is SVGEGT. The V segment lost 1 base and the J segment 5 bases; nucleotides outside the gene matches: 8. The CDR3 totals 15 residues. The CDR3 protein is CASSYFGGGPDEQYF. CDR3 sequence (DNA): TGTGCCAGCAGTTACTTTGGGGGAGGGCCCGACGAGCAGTACTTC.

A note on this clonotype: This may arise from a read error, as a much more abundant clone is one base away. V usage is TRBV7-2 and J usage is TRBJ2-1, with D possibly TRBD1 on 5 matching bases. Between the trimmed V and J ends, which lost 11 bases and 7 bases, there was a span of 15 bases. The CDR3 spans 12 residues. Germline loops: CDR1 SGHTA, CDR2 FQGNSA. Here the CDR3 reads CAGTPTVNEQFF. The CDR3 DNA reads as TGTGCCGGCACCCCGACAGTTAATGAGCAGTTCTTC.

This clonotype was counted only a few times. The rearrangement links TRBV12-3 or TRBV12-4 to TRBJ2-1, with D unclear. The CDR3 sequence is 13 residues long. Trimming took 7 bases from V and 0 from J, leaving 7 bases between them. The CDR3 is CASTLGSYNEQFF. Written as DNA, the CDR3 is TGTGCCAGCACCCTAGGCTCCTACAATGAGCAGTTCTTC.

This clonotype turned up a few times. This rearrangement joins TRBV4-1 to TRBJ2-5; 7 bases line up with TRBD1. The V and J ends lost 4 bases and 5 bases, in that order; junction bases with no gene match: 7. The V gene's germline CDR1 is MGHRA and CDR2 YSYEKL. The CDR3 extends over 14 amino acids. The CDR3 sequence is CASSRPGQLETQYF. The CDR3 coding sequence is TGCGCCAGCAGCCGACCGGGACAGTTGGAGACCCAGTACTTC.

This chain links TRBV12-3 or TRBV12-4 with TRBJ1-1, with D maybe TRBD1 (5 bases). Trimming removed 5 bases at V and 1 base at J, with 23 bases between. The CDR3 covers 18 residues. The CDR3 region is CASSGIGESGVKNTEAFF. CDR3 coding DNA: TGTGCCAGCAGTGGCATAGGGGAAAGTGGGGTGAAGAACACTGAAGCTTTCTTT.

This clonotype was counted ten times or more. The genes are TRBV11-2 and TRBJ2-7; 8 positions agree with TRBD2. V gave up 4 bases and J gave up 7 bases; unmatched junction bases: 6. Per germline, CDR1 SGHAT and CDR2 FQNNGV. The CDR3 loop spans 13 amino acids. CDR3 region: CASSSISGTEQYF. In nucleotides, the CDR3 is TGTGCCAGCAGCTCCATTAGCGGGACGGAGCAGTACTTC.

This clonotype was recorded many times. This chain joins TRBV4-2 and TRBJ2-6; possibly TRBD1 for D (5 bases). V gave up 1 base and J gave up 2 bases, with 12 bases separating them. CDR1 and CDR2 (germline): LGHNA, YNFKEQ. The CDR3 sequence is 17 residues long. In nucleotides, the CDR3 is TGTGCCAGCAGCCAAGTAGGGGCGCTTGCTGGGGCCAACGTCCTGACTTTC. It yields the protein CASSQVGALAGANVLTF.

This clonotype has a handful of counts. V and J are TRBV28 and TRBJ1-2; 7 bases are shared with TRBD1. Germline-derived CDR1 and CDR2 are MDHEN and SYDVKM. V gave up 4 bases and J gave up 4 bases; unmatched junction bases: 15. The CDR3 contains 17 residues. This CDR3 reads CASSSPQGSVGGYGYTF. The CDR3 DNA sequence: TGTGCCAGCAGTTCGCCACAGGGGTCGGTAGGGGGCTATGGCTACACCTTC.

This clonotype was counted many times. The chain has TRBV20-1 and TRBJ2-3, with D perhaps TRBD1 (5 bases). Trimming removed 0 bases at V and 2 bases at J, with 12 bases between. Germline values: CDR1 DFQATT, CDR2 SNEGSKA (reference sequence). The CDR3 loop spans 15 amino acids. Written as DNA, the CDR3 is TGCAGTGCTAGAGATTTTCGACAGAACACAGATACGCAGTATTTT. Protein sequence: CSARDFRQNTDTQYF.

This clonotype was detected ten times or more. This rearrangement joins TRBV9 to TRBJ1-4, with TRBD1 matching 11 bases. Germline-derived CDR1 and CDR2 are SGDLS and YYNGEE. The CDR3 consists of 15 residues. V lost 6 bases and J lost 6; bases outside the gene matches: 7. CDR3 sequence reads: CASNTPGQGDEKLFF. In DNA, the CDR3 is TGTGCCAGCAATACACCGGGACAGGGGGATGAAAAACTGTTTTTT. Variable domain in full (rest from reference TRBV9 and TRBJ1-4): DSGVTQTPKHLITATGQRVTLRCSPRSGDLSVYWYQQSLDQGLQFLIQYYNGEERAKGNILERFSAQQFPDLHSELNLSSLELGDSALYFCASNTPGQGDEKLFFGSGTQLSVL.

This clonotype was counted at least ten times. V is TRBV28 and J is TRBJ1-1; D is uncertain. Germline assignment: CDR1 MDHEN and CDR2 SYDVKM. Deletions cut 5 bases from V and 2 bases from J, with 15 bases between. CDR3 length: 15 amino acids. This CDR3 is CASSPGPDLNTEAFF. CDR3 bases: TGTGCCAGCAGTCCCGGGCCGGACCTTAACACTGAAGCTTTCTTT.

This clonotype appeared many times. The J gene is TRBJ2-5, the V gene TRBV11-2, with TRBD1 matching over 11 bases. The germline V gene has CDR1 SGHAT and CDR2 FQNNGV. This CDR3 contains 16 residues. The J segment lost 1 base and the V segment lost 1 base, leaving 2 bases of the junction unmatched. The CDR3 is CASSLAGTGGQETQYF. The CDR3 DNA reads TGTGCCAGCAGCTTAGCCGGGACAGGGGGCCAAGAGACCCAGTACTTC. Full variable domain (remainder filled in from reference TRBV11-2 and TRBJ2-5): EAGVAQSPRYKIIEKRQSVAFWCNPISGHATLYWYQQILGQGPKLLIQFQNNGVVDDSQLPKDRFSAERLKGVDSTLKIQPAKLEDSAVYLCASSLAGTGGQETQYFGPGTRLLVL.

As for this clonotype: It may be a read error: a sequence one base away is much more abundant. The rearrangement uses TRBV20-1 and TRBJ2-3, with D unresolved. Germline V CDR1 and CDR2: DFQATT, SNEGSKA (reference sequence). The CDR3 totals 15 residues. V lost 0 bases and J 10 bases, leaving 20 bases between the germline ends. CDR3 nucleotide sequence: TGCAGTGCTAGAGATCCGGCCCCGTTACCCGATGCGCAGTATTTT. Translation: CSARDPAPLPDAQYF.

Concerning this clonotype itself: This may stem from a read error, because a much larger clone lies one nucleotide away. The V call is TRBV4-1, the J call TRBJ1-4; D not resolved. V lost 0 bases and J lost 8, with 13 bases in between. The CDR3 sequence is 15 residues long. Germline CDR1 reads MGHRA; CDR2 reads YSYEKL. This CDR3 reads CASSQEEGLGEKLFF. In DNA form, the CDR3 reads TGCGCCAGCAGCCAAGAGGAGGGTTTAGGAGAAAAACTGTTTTTT.

There are a few counts of this clonotype. The chain carries TRBV7-9 and TRBJ2-2, with unresolved D. Germline V gene lookup returns CDR1 SEHNR and CDR2 FQNEAQ (reference sequence). The CDR3 is made up of 19 amino acids. The V end lost 1 base, the J end lost 4 bases, and 22 bases lay between the germline ends. The chain's CDR3 is CASSLESPSLSPSTGELFF. In DNA form, the CDR3 reads TGTGCCAGCAGCTTAGAATCGCCCTCCCTGTCCCCCTCCACCGGGGAGCTGTTTTTT.

This clonotype was detected only once. The chain joins TRBV7-9 to TRBJ2-1; TRBD2 aligns across 12 bases. The CDR3 contains 15 residues. Germline V CDR1 and CDR2: SEHNR, FQNEAQ (reference sequence). V gave up 4 bases and J gave up 5 bases; unmatched junction bases: 3. The CDR3 protein is CASSSSSGRDNEQFF. CDR3 DNA: TGTGCCAGCAGCTCCTCTAGCGGGAGGGACAATGAGCAGTTCTTC.

This clonotype has more than one count but fewer than ten. This chain links TRBV18 with TRBJ2-1, with 9 positions matching TRBD2. V lost 5 bases and J lost 2; bases outside the gene matches: 7. Germline V gene sequence: CDR1 KGHSH, CDR2 LQKENI. This CDR3 region has 16 residues. The CDR3 is CASSTPTSGAYNEQFF. For the CDR3, the DNA is TGTGCCAGCTCAACGCCGACTAGCGGAGCCTACAATGAGCAGTTCTTC. Together with reference TRBV18 and TRBJ2-1, the CDR3 gives the full variable domain: NAGVMQNPRHLVRRRGQEARLRCSPMKGHSHVYWYRQLPEEGLKFMVYLQKENIIDESGMPKERFSAEFPKEGPSILRIQQVVRGDSAAYFCASSTPTSGAYNEQFFGPGTRLTVL.

In its sample, this clonotype was seen many times. The rearrangement links TRBV30 to TRBJ2-7, with TRBD2 identical over 7 bases. There are 16 residues in the CDR3. V was pared by 2 bases and J by 7 bases, with 17 bases of the junction left unmatched. Looked up from germline, CDR1 is GTSNPN and CDR2 is SVGIG (reference sequence). The DNA for the CDR3 is TGTGCCTGGAGTTCACCTACCCGGGACTATACCGGGGAGCAGTACTTC. It specifies CAWSSPTRDYTGEQYF.